These T cell receptor beta chains were read from a single sample in a study of blood T cell repertoires in COVID-19. Profiled with immunoSEQ multiplex PCR; TCRdb holds only in-frame clones, not every one. The table has about 230,000 clones, 80% to 90% seen once. Sequencing used peripheral blood. The receptor source for this set is a man aged 25 to 40 with COVID-19, enrolled during active disease. Each CDR3 is given with its conserved first and last residue. A D gene is named only where the DNA matches it firmly. Not every row has a clone size; where given, it reads once, few, many or a size class.

CDR3	DNA	J	size	V	length	D
CASSVLAAAYNEQFF	TGTGCCAGCAGTGTACTAGCGGCAGCGTACAATGAGCAGTTCTTC	TRBJ2-1	NA	TRBV6-4	15	TRBD2
CASSPAGRADTQYF	TGTGCCAGCTCACCCGCCGGGAGAGCAGATACGCAGTATTTT	TRBJ2-3	NA	TRBV18	14	NA
CASSLGAGENEQFF	TGTGCCAGCAGCTTAGGAGCAGGGGAGAATGAGCAGTTCTTC	TRBJ2-1	NA	TRBV7-3	14	NA
CASSGQSNQPQHF	TGTGCCAGCAGCGGACAGAGCAATCAGCCCCAGCATTTT	TRBJ1-5	NA	TRBV12-3/TRBV12-4	13	NA
CASSYVQVDSPLHF	TGTGCCAGCAGTTACGTCCAGGTGGATTCACCCCTCCACTTT	TRBJ1-6	NA	TRBV6-2/TRBV6-3	14	NA
CASSLGLGPGEETQYF	TGCGCCAGCAGCTTGGGGCTCGGGCCGGGAGAAGAGACCCAGTACTTC	TRBJ2-5	NA	TRBV5-1	16	NA
CASSVLAGGPYEQYF	TGTGCCAGCAGCGTCCTTGCGGGAGGGCCCTACGAGCAGTACTTC	TRBJ2-7	few	TRBV9	15	TRBD2
CASSQDYRGRNQPQHF	TGTGCCAGCAGCCAAGATTACCGGGGTCGGAATCAGCCCCAGCATTTT	TRBJ1-5	NA	TRBV3-1/TRBV3-2	16	NA
CSIGTGEVYEQYF	TGCAGCATTGGGACAGGGGAAGTCTACGAGCAGTACTTC	TRBJ2-7	few	TRBV29-1	13	TRBD1
CASSPRTGGPFTGELFF	TGTGCCAGCAGCCCTCGTACGGGGGGGCCCTTCACCGGGGAGCTGTTTTTT	TRBJ2-2	NA	TRBV4-2	17	TRBD2
CASSLERVERYEQYF	TGTGCCAGCAGCTTAGAGAGGGTAGAACGGTACGAGCAGTACTTC	TRBJ2-7	NA	TRBV11-2	15	NA
CASLDRAAFYGYTF	TGTGCCAGCCTTGACAGGGCGGCCTTCTATGGCTACACCTTC	TRBJ1-2	NA	TRBV28	14	TRBD1
CASSKENPTGGGYTF	TGTGCCAGCAGCAAAGAAAACCCTACGGGAGGGGGCTACACCTTC	TRBJ1-2	NA	TRBV21-1	15	NA
CASRIGWLEGSNGYTF	TGTGCCAGTAGGATCGGGTGGTTAGAGGGTTCGAATGGCTACACCTTC	TRBJ1-2	few	TRBV19	16	NA
CASSVSRKLGQPLF	TGTGCCAGCAGCGTATCCAGAAAACTGGGACAGCCCCTCTTT	TRBJ1-1	NA	TRBV9	14	TRBD1
CASSGGDRGDYGYTF	TGTGCCAGCAGCGGGGGGGACAGGGGAGACTATGGCTACACCTTC	TRBJ1-2	NA	TRBV7-8	15	TRBD1
CASGTNRGRGYGYTF	TGTGCCAGCGGGACCAACAGGGGGCGAGGCTATGGCTACACCTTC	TRBJ1-2	NA	TRBV27	15	TRBD1
CATSRVVSGTYEQYF	TGTGCCACCAGCAGAGTAGTAAGCGGGACCTACGAGCAGTACTTC	TRBJ2-7	NA	TRBV15	15	TRBD2
CASSPDGSSNYGYTF	TGTGCCAGCAGCCCCGATGGCAGTTCTAACTATGGCTACACCTTC	TRBJ1-2	NA	TRBV5-5	15	NA
CASSLGTSGGLRLETQYF	TGCGCCAGCAGCTTGGGGACTAGCGGGGGGCTAAGATTAGAGACCCAGTACTTC	TRBJ2-5	NA	TRBV5-1	18	TRBD2
CASSYKGTEAFF	TGTGCCAGCAGTTACAAGGGGACTGAAGCTTTCTTT	TRBJ1-1	NA	TRBV6-5	12	NA
CSVAETGEQYF	TGCAGCGTAGCGGAGACCGGGGAGCAGTACTTC	TRBJ2-7	NA	TRBV29-1	11	NA
CASSLFGRFHAPGQGVYEQYF	TGTGCCAGCAGTTTATTCGGTCGGTTCCATGCCCCGGGACAGGGGGTTTACGAGCAGTACTTC	TRBJ2-7	NA	TRBV27	21	TRBD1
CASSLWTSGEEQYF	TGTGCCAGCAGTTTATGGACTAGCGGGGAGGAGCAGTACTTC	TRBJ2-7	NA	TRBV27	14	TRBD2
CASSVGGQGSTGELFF	TGTGCCAGCAGCGTAGGAGGGCAGGGGAGTACCGGGGAGCTGTTTTTT	TRBJ2-2	NA	TRBV9	16	NA
CASSFGGNGANYGYTF	TGTGCCAGCAGCTTTGGGGGGAACGGGGCTAACTATGGCTACACCTTC	TRBJ1-2	NA	TRBV7-2	16	NA
CASSLGYGYNEQFF	TGTGCCAGCAGCCTAGGGTACGGCTACAATGAGCAGTTCTTC	TRBJ2-1	once	TRBV11-3	14	NA
CASSLGRDTEAFF	TGTGCCAGCAGCTTAGGGAGGGACACTGAAGCTTTCTTT	TRBJ1-1	NA	TRBV11-3	13	NA
CASSNTGQGSGLDGYTF	TGTGCCAGCAGTAATACGGGACAGGGCTCCGGTTTGGATGGCTACACCTTC	TRBJ1-2	once	TRBV3-1/TRBV3-2	17	TRBD1
CASSYLGQSYEQYF	TGTGCCAGCAGTTACCTGGGACAGAGCTACGAGCAGTACTTC	TRBJ2-7	NA	TRBV6-5	14	TRBD1
CASSFAGQKAFF	TGTGCCAGCAGTTTTGCAGGGCAGAAAGCTTTCTTT	TRBJ1-1	NA	TRBV27	12	NA
CATSRDLSYQPQHF	TGTGCCACCAGCAGAGATCTTTCGTATCAGCCCCAGCATTTT	TRBJ1-5	once	TRBV15	14	NA
CASSNWGQGGTYEQYF	TGTGCCAGCAGCAATTGGGGACAGGGGGGGACCTACGAGCAGTACTTC	TRBJ2-7	once	TRBV9	16	TRBD1
CASSPPSGFNSPLHF	TGTGCCAGCTCACCACCGTCAGGATTTAATTCACCCCTCCACTTT	TRBJ1-6	NA	TRBV18	15	NA
CASSLGTSGGASEQFF	TGTGCCAGCAGCTTAGGAACTAGCGGGGGGGCGAGTGAGCAGTTCTTC	TRBJ2-1	once	TRBV11-3	16	TRBD2
CASSLVRGGATEAFF	TGTGCCAGCAGTTTAGTCCGGGGAGGGGCCACTGAAGCTTTCTTT	TRBJ1-1	NA	TRBV27	15	NA
CASTSGGVQETQYF	TGTGCCAGCACCAGCGGCGGCGTACAAGAGACCCAGTACTTC	TRBJ2-5	NA	TRBV3-1/TRBV3-2	14	NA
CASSHASGTSGLISEQYF	TGCGCCAGCAGCCACGCCTCAGGGACTAGCGGACTAATTAGCGAGCAGTACTTC	TRBJ2-7	NA	TRBV4-1	18	TRBD2
CASSRENRGLYYGYTF	TGCGCCAGCAGCCGGGAAAACAGGGGTCTTTACTATGGCTACACCTTC	TRBJ1-2	NA	TRBV4-1	16	TRBD1
CASSYPGGSSEQYF	TGTGCCAGCAGCTACCCTGGGGGGTCTAGCGAGCAGTACTTC	TRBJ2-7	few	TRBV5-5	14	NA
CASSLGQGNTEAFF	TGTGCCAGCAGCCTAGGACAGGGGAACACTGAAGCTTTCTTT	TRBJ1-1	NA	TRBV7-2	14	TRBD1
CASMGDRGNNSPLHF	TGTGCCAGCATGGGGGACAGGGGCAATAATTCACCCCTCCACTTT	TRBJ1-6	NA	TRBV6-5	15	TRBD1
CASSIDLWAGSNYGYTF	TGTGCCAGTAGTATAGATCTATGGGCAGGGTCGAACTATGGCTACACCTTC	TRBJ1-2	NA	TRBV19	17	NA
CASSLWANSPLHF	TGTGCCAGCAGTTTATGGGCGAATTCACCCCTCCACTTT	TRBJ1-6	NA	TRBV12-3/TRBV12-4	13	NA